This TCR beta chain was sequenced in a study of T-cell memory formation after mild COVID-19. TCRdb passed the 5' RACE reads through MiXCR, listing each CDR3 protein once. The data hold more than 450,000 distinct CDR3 sequences, with over 15% observed a single time. Per the germline V gene, CDR1 is SGHVS and CDR2 is FQNEAQ. The CDR3 is made up of 14 amino acids. V lost 8 bases and J 2 bases, leaving 10 bases between the germline ends. This clonotype was seen a handful of times. Sample: PBMCs or a T cell subset sorted from them (not recorded which). This receptor was identified in an adult woman who had mild COVID-19 (a few samples of this study predate the infection). Cell type and time point are not known. The chain employs TRBV7-8 and TRBJ2-6, with a tentative D call TRBD2 (6 bases). In DNA form, the CDR3 reads TGTGCCAGCCCCTGGGGGGCTGGGGCCAACGTCCTGACTTTC. The encoded protein is CASPWGAGANVLTF.